The 29 T cell receptor beta chains reported below all come from one sample, sequenced in a study of CD8+ T cells in alopecia areata. Treatment given: oral pan-JAK inhibitor, 5-10 mg twice daily. Extracted RNA was reverse transcribed, and the resulting cDNA served as sequencing template. Sequencing used immunoSEQ multiplex PCR; TCRdb keeps in-frame clones, though not all of them. The sample yields some 150,000 clones, less than 70% seen once. The sample in question was CD8+ T cells sorted from blood, obtained at week 4, from a patient treated with tofacitinib. These receptors were collected from a human donor with alopecia areata.

The chain employs TRBV6-4 and TRBJ2-1; 13 nucleotides line up with TRBD2. CDR3 length: 14 residues. In germline, CDR1 is MRHNA, CDR2 SNTAGT. The V segment lost 2 bases and the J segment 8 bases; nucleotides outside the gene matches: 0. The DNA of the CDR3 is TGTGCCAGCAGTGACGGGACTAGCGGGGATGAGCAGTTCTTC. This codes for CASSDGTSGDEQFF.

Concerning this clone: One junction end disagrees with the germline gene, perhaps due to a read error. V is TRBV14 and J is TRBJ2-4; possibly TRBD1 for D (6 bases). CDR3 length equals 15 residues. Germline CDR1 SGHDN, CDR2 FVKESK. CDR3 nucleotide sequence: TGTGCCAGCAGCCAAGGGGGGCTAGCCCAAAACATTCAGTACTTC. Translating gives CASSQGGLAQNIQYF. The full variable domain, its missing parts supplied by reference TRBV14 and TRBJ2-4, is EAGVTQFPSHSVIEKGQTVTLRCDPISGHDNLYWYRRVMGKEIKFLLHFVKESKQDESGMPNNRFLAERTGGTYSTLKVQPAELEDSGVYFCASSQGGLAQNIQYFGAGTRLSVL.

V is TRBV14 and J is TRBJ2-7; D is unresolved. Trimming took off 0 bases at V and 3 bases at J, with 9 bases between the two ends. CDR1 SGHDN and CDR2 FVKESK come from the germline V gene. This CDR3 region has 14 residues. The DNA for the CDR3 is TGTGCCAGCAGCCAAGATCCCGGCCTCTACGAGCAGTACTTC. This sequence encodes CASSQDPGLYEQYF.

Remarks on this clone: The sample holds other DNA sequences that translate to the same CDR3. The CDR3, as DNA: TGTGCCAGCAGCTTGGACACTGAAGCTTTCTTT. Protein product: CASSLDTEAFF. The rearrangement links TRBV7-9 to TRBJ1-1, with D uncertain. Germline V gene data show CDR1 as SEHNR and CDR2 as FQNEAQ (reference sequence). The ends were cut back, 3 bases at V and 3 bases at J, with 2 bases in the middle. The CDR3 is 11 amino acids.

The chain links TRBV30 to TRBJ2-1; D gene unclear. CDR3 size: 14 residues. In germline, CDR1 is GTSNPN, CDR2 SVGIG (reference sequence). V was cut by 7 bases and J by 0 bases, with 13 bases left in between. CDR3: CASTTVSSYNEQFF. Here the CDR3 DNA reads TGTGCCTCTACGACGGTTAGCTCCTACAATGAGCAGTTCTTC.

This clone has only a few counts. The CDR3 is CATRGTGADTQYF. The CDR3 coding sequence is TGTGCCACCCGCGGGACAGGGGCAGATACGCAGTATTTT. V is TRBV15 and J is TRBJ2-3; TRBD1 matches 10 bases. The junction had 3 bases not matched to a gene; V was cut back by 8 bases and J by 4 bases. The germline CDR1 and CDR2 sequences are LNHNV and YYDKDF (reference sequence). This CDR3 spans 13 amino acids.

The J gene is TRBJ2-1, the V gene TRBV25-1; no firm D call. The CDR3 extends over 15 amino acids. V was clipped by 3 bases and J by 0 bases, with 9 bases between them. Per the germline V gene, CDR1 is MGHDK and CDR2 is SYGVNS. The CDR3 DNA reads as TGTGCCAGCAGTGACGGAGCCAGCTCCTACAATGAGCAGTTCTTC. Encoded protein: CASSDGASSYNEQFF.

V gene TRBV4-1 combines with J gene TRBJ1-6; possibly TRBD1 for D (6 bases). With 6 bases removed from V and 7 bases from J, the gap between germline ends came to 16 bases. The CDR3 is 15 residues long. Per germline, CDR1 MGHRA and CDR2 YSYEKL. In DNA form, the CDR3 reads TGCGCCAGCAGGAAACGGGCAGGGGTGAATTCACCCCTCCACTTT. This translates into CASRKRAGVNSPLHF.

This rearrangement joins TRBV7-9 to TRBJ2-7; 9 bases map to TRBD1. Germline lookup yields CDR1 SEHNR and CDR2 FQNEAQ (reference sequence). The CDR3 consists of 15 residues. V shed 1 base, J shed 3 bases, and the junction held 4 bases outside the gene matches. The CDR3 loop reads CASSLVSTGGYEQYF. CDR3 DNA sequence: TGTGCCAGCAGCTTAGTTTCGACAGGGGGCTACGAGCAGTACTTC.

The chain joins TRBV27 to TRBJ2-3; 10 bases match TRBD2. Looked up from germline, CDR1 is MNHEY and CDR2 is SMNVEV (reference sequence). J lost 4 bases, V lost 5 bases, and 6 bases had no gene match. The CDR3 totals 15 residues. CDR3 bases: TGTGCCAGCAGTCCTAGCGGGGGAGGCCCAGATACGCAGTATTTT. Residues: CASSPSGGGPDTQYF.

The genes are TRBV7-9 and TRBJ2-5, with no clear D. CDR1 SEHNR and CDR2 FQNEAQ come from the germline V gene (reference sequence). The V end was cut by 1 base, the J end by 3 bases, with 3 bases between. The length of the CDR3 is 12 residues. The CDR3 spells CASSLEKETQYF. The CDR3 coding sequence is TGTGCCAGCAGCTTAGAAAAAGAGACCCAGTACTTC.

This chain joins TRBV7-9 and TRBJ2-2, with a possible D match to TRBD2 (5 bases). The V and J ends lost 2 bases and 1 base respectively, with 11 bases between them. CDR1 is SEHNR and CDR2 is FQNEAQ in the germline V gene (reference sequence). The CDR3 has 16 amino acids. CDR3 coding DNA: TGTGCCAGCAGCTTAAGCGGATACAGGAACACCGGGGAGCTGTTTTTT. Its protein product is CASSLSGYRNTGELFF.

V is TRBV7-9 and J is TRBJ2-5, with TRBD2 as a possible D gene (6 bases). V was trimmed by 5 bases and J by 3 bases, leaving 19 bases between them. Germline CDR1 reads SEHNR; CDR2 reads FQNEAQ (reference sequence). The CDR3 loop spans 16 amino acids. CDR3 in amino acids: CASSQWGDPHKETQYF. DNA of the CDR3: TGTGCCAGCAGCCAATGGGGGGATCCGCACAAAGAGACCCAGTACTTC.

This clone has a handful of counts. The chain employs TRBV9 and TRBJ1-6, with 8 bases that match TRBD1. J lost 12 bases, V lost 3 bases, and 5 bases had no gene match. The CDR3 runs 13 residues. Germline V gene lookup returns CDR1 SGDLS and CDR2 YYNGEE. The CDR3 sequence is CASSETGDRPLHF. In DNA form, the CDR3 reads TGTGCCAGCAGCGAGACAGGGGACAGACCCCTCCACTTT.

The genes are TRBV6-1 and TRBJ2-3; 7 nucleotides line up with TRBD2. The ends lost 4 bases at V and 5 bases at J; junction bases unmatched: 12. Germline CDR1 and CDR2: MNHNS and SASEGT. The CDR3 has 16 amino acids. The CDR3 loop reads CASSGTSPGSGDTQYF. CDR3 in DNA: TGTGCCAGCAGTGGGACTAGTCCAGGGTCAGGAGATACGCAGTATTTT.

In this sample, this clone turned up a few times. This chain joins TRBV11-2 and TRBJ2-2, with D perhaps TRBD1 or TRBD2 (5 bases each). V was clipped by 4 bases and J by 4 bases, with 13 bases between them. The CDR3 runs 15 residues. Germline CDR1 reads SGHAT; CDR2 reads FQNNGV. The CDR3 sequence is CASSSRGYGTGELFF. CDR3 DNA: TGTGCCAGCAGCTCCCGGGGCTACGGCACCGGGGAGCTGTTTTTT.

The chain recombines TRBV29-1 with TRBJ1-2; D gene uncertain. The germline CDR1 and CDR2 sequences are SQVTM and ANQGSEA. CDR3 length: 13 amino acids. Trimming left V 0 bases short and J 3 bases short, with 8 bases between. CDR3 amino acids: CSVEDTTHYGYTF. CDR3 sequence (DNA): TGCAGCGTTGAAGACACCACCCACTATGGCTACACCTTC.

This clone was detected only a few times. The CDR3 is CASSIGVDDEETQYF. The CDR3, as DNA: TGTGCCAGTAGTATTGGGGTTGATGACGAAGAGACCCAGTACTTC. The chain has TRBV19 and TRBJ2-5; D is unclear. In germline, CDR1 is LNHDA, CDR2 SQIVND (reference sequence). The CDR3 contains 15 residues. V was cut by 3 bases and J by 3 bases, with 14 bases left in between.

The chain recombines TRBV29-1 with TRBJ2-7; possibly TRBD1 or TRBD2 for D (6 bases each). This CDR3 has 13 amino acids. CDR1 and CDR2 (germline): SQVTM, ANQGSEA. V was cut by 3 bases and J by 3 bases, with 12 bases left in between. The CDR3 DNA reads TGCAGCGTTGACGGGGGCGTCGGCTACGAGCAGTACTTC. Protein product: CSVDGGVGYEQYF.

This clone came up a few times. The V gene is TRBV29-1, the J gene TRBJ2-2; a possible D gene is TRBD2 (5 bases). The CDR3 totals 12 residues. V was pared by 7 bases and J by 6 bases, with 12 bases between. From germline, CDR1 is SQVTM and CDR2 ANQGSEA. The CDR3 reads CSASGMPGELFF. CDR3 coding DNA: TGCAGCGCTTCGGGGATGCCCGGGGAGCTGTTTTTT.

V and J are TRBV5-6 and TRBJ1-1; TRBD1 might be the D (6 bases). The CDR3 contains 14 residues. Germline CDR1 and CDR2: SGHDT and YYEEEE. Between the trimmed V and J ends, which lost 4 bases and 1 base, there was a span of 11 bases. The CDR3 nucleotides are TGTGCCAGCAGCCCGGAGACAGGGAACACTGAAGCTTTCTTT. It yields the protein CASSPETGNTEAFF.

This clone was observed once. The V gene is TRBV14, the J gene TRBJ1-2, with a weak D call TRBD1 (6 bases). V dropped 2 bases and J dropped 6 bases, with 19 bases sitting between them. The CDR3 has 16 amino acids. CDR1 and CDR2 from the germline V gene are SGHDN and FVKESK. The CDR3 nucleotides read TGTGCCAGCAGCCAATCGTTTGGTACAGGGTGGAATGGCTACACCTTC. Its protein product is CASSQSFGTGWNGYTF. Variable domain in full (rest from reference TRBV14 and TRBJ1-2): EAGVTQFPSHSVIEKGQTVTLRCDPISGHDNLYWYRRVMGKEIKFLLHFVKESKQDESGMPNNRFLAERTGGTYSTLKVQPAELEDSGVYFCASSQSFGTGWNGYTFGSGTRLTVV.

This sequence joins TRBV4-2 and TRBJ2-7, with a possible D match to TRBD2 (6 bases). V lost 4 bases, J lost 3 bases, and 10 bases lay in between. Germline-derived CDR1 and CDR2 are LGHNA and YNFKEQ. The CDR3 has 13 amino acids. The CDR3 sequence: CASSLGLVYEQYF. CDR3 DNA sequence: TGTGCCAGCAGCCTGGGACTCGTCTACGAGCAGTACTTC.

The chain links TRBV27 to TRBJ1-5; D is ambiguous. The germline gives CDR1 MNHEY, CDR2 SMNVEV (reference sequence). The CDR3 sequence is 14 residues long. V dropped 1 base and J dropped 3 bases, with 7 bases sitting between them. CDR3 sequence reads: CASSLLGANQPQHF. The CDR3 region has the DNA TGTGCCAGCAGTTTATTGGGTGCCAATCAGCCCCAGCATTTT.

This clone was counted only a few times. The chain carries TRBV29-1 and TRBJ2-7, with 9 bases aligning to TRBD1. There are 15 residues in the CDR3. Germline CDR1 SQVTM, CDR2 ANQGSEA. After removal of 0 bases from V and 3 bases from J, the junction contained 6 bases not matched to a gene. In nucleotides, the CDR3 is TGCAGCGTTGAAGACGCAGGACAGGGGATCTACGAGCAGTACTTC. The encoded protein is CSVEDAGQGIYEQYF.

The chain couples TRBV14 to TRBJ2-1; D may be TRBD2 (6 bases). Germline loops: CDR1 SGHDN, CDR2 FVKESK. The CDR3 has 16 amino acids. V shed 2 bases and J shed 5 bases, with 16 bases lying between them. CDR3 coding DNA: TGTGCCAGCAGCCAAACCTTGGCGGGGCTCGACAATGAGCAGTTCTTC. It specifies CASSQTLAGLDNEQFF.

This clone was seen a single time. The J gene is TRBJ1-4, the V gene TRBV2, with 10 positions matching TRBD1. Germline V gives CDR1 SNHLY, CDR2 FYNNEI. J was trimmed by 7 bases and V by 6 bases; bases with no gene match: 5. This CDR3 is built from 14 residues. The CDR3 DNA reads as TGTGCCAGCAGGGAGACAGGGGGCCTTGAAAAACTGTTTTTT. Amino acid sequence: CASRETGGLEKLFF. Combining the CDR3 with reference TRBV2 and TRBJ1-4 gives the whole variable domain EPEVTQTPSHQVTQMGQEVILRCVPISNHLYFYWYRQILGQKVEFLVSFYNNEISEKSEIFDDQFSVERPDGSNFTLKIRSTKLEDSAMYFCASRETGGLEKLFFGSGTQLSVL.

The CDR3 protein is CSVDLNEQFF. The DNA for the CDR3 is TGCAGCGTCGACCTCAATGAGCAGTTCTTC. This sequence joins TRBV29-1 and TRBJ2-1; D unresolved. CDR1 and CDR2 (germline): SQVTM, ANQGSEA. CDR3 length: 10 amino acids. V was trimmed by 6 bases and J by 6 bases, leaving 6 bases between them.

This clone came up once. The chain recombines TRBV2 with TRBJ1-2, with D unclear. CDR1 and CDR2 from the germline V gene are SNHLY and FYNNEI. V lost 8 bases and J lost 0, with 16 bases in between. The CDR3 runs to 15 residues. As DNA, the CDR3 is TGTGCCAGCCAGTTGCACAGAATAACTAACTATGGCTACACCTTC. Amino acid sequence: CASQLHRITNYGYTF.